This TCR beta chain was recorded in a study of blood T cell repertoires in COVID-19. Whole-study context: Acute-phase and convalescent COVID-19 samples originated in the United States, Italy and Spain. From T cells, B-cell-depleted T cells, or PBMCs came the material, which was cDNA or gDNA.

Per the authors' pipeline: Counts of nucleated cells, estimated from reference gene primer amplification, were obtained. Profiled with immunoSEQ multiplex PCR; TCRdb holds only in-frame clones, not every one. The V and J calls and clone size are taken from that table; D and trimming were inferred from the DNA. In the table there are some 140,000 clones, around 78% of which are singletons. The table lists this clone with a count of one. The sequencing sample was made of peripheral blood. This sequence was found in a man older than 75 with acute or convalescent COVID-19.

CDR3 residues: CASSRTGSRNQPQHF. The CDR3 nucleotides read TGTGCCAGCAGCCGGACAGGGTCACGGAATCAGCCCCAGCATTTT. The J gene is TRBJ1-5, the V gene TRBV7-8, with 8 bases identical to TRBD1. V lost 5 bases and J lost 4; bases outside the gene matches: 7. This CDR3 contains 15 residues. Germline lookup yields CDR1 SGHVS and CDR2 FQNEAQ. The full variable domain, with the rest looked up from reference TRBV7-8 and TRBJ1-5, is GAGVSQSPRYKVAKRGQDVALRCDPISGHVSLFWYQQALGQGPEFLTYFQNEAQLDKSGLPSDRFFAERPEGSVSTLKIQRTQQEDSAVYLCASSRTGSRNQPQHFGDGTRLSIL.